This T cell receptor beta chain stems from a study of CD8 T cells in cerebrospinal fluid in Alzheimer's disease. Study-wide points: Expanded clones of at least 3% were commoner in Alzheimer's patients than healthy subjects. The largest CSF clone was proportionally bigger in mild cognitive impairment or Alzheimer's disease than controls.

The CDR3 runs to 14 residues. From germline, CDR1 is SGHNT and CDR2 YYREEE (reference sequence). Details on this clonotype: What it binds is not known.

Participants were all in good physical condition and free of acute infection. Reanalyzing the 10x single-cell sequencing reads, TCRdb keeps one entry per CDR3 protein, without DNA. Its table lists around 1,200 distinct CDR3 sequences. Specimen: cerebrospinal fluid. The chain combines TRBV5-4 with TRBJ1-1. This clonotype was sampled from a human donor with Parkinson's disease. CDR3 region: CASSFSLGNTEAFF.